The clone carrying this TCR beta chain was observed at least ten times. Its antigen is currently unknown. These data belong to a study of T cells in Graves' hyperthyroidism and ophthalmopathy. The study's findings and limits: With a median lead of roughly 6.8 months before onset, the model predicted ophthalmopathy.

Graves' hyperthyroidism without ophthalmopathy progression within 18 months was termed stable. Researchers amplified the TCR beta CDR3 regions from RNA transcripts. First-round RT-PCR of the TCR CDR3 relied on the HTBI primer set. TCRdb passed the multiplex PCR reads through MiXCR, listing each CDR3 protein once. Among 600,000 or so distinct CDR3 sequences listed, 15% to 20% were seen once. The clonotype comes from a woman aged 25 to 45 with Graves' hyperthyroidism. The sequenced sample was blood.

Here the CDR3 reads CSARAVGRGNEQFF. The CDR3 nucleotides are TGCAGTGCTAGAGCGGTAGGGCGGGGGAATGAGCAGTTCTTC. The chain employs TRBV20-1 and TRBJ2-1, with 7 positions matching TRBD2. CDR1 DFQATT and CDR2 SNEGSKA come from the germline V gene (reference sequence). This CDR3 region has 14 residues. Trimming removed 1 base from V and 7 bases from J; junction bases left unmatched: 7.